Listed below are T cell receptor beta chains from one sample, sequenced in a study of blood T cell repertoires in COVID-19. Data came from immunoSEQ multiplex PCR; TCRdb stores just in-frame clones and leaves some out. Of 400,000 to 450,000 clones detected, around 89% appear once; the ten largest clones hold around 12%. Sequences were obtained from peripheral blood. These TCRs come from a woman aged 50 to 60 with COVID-19, enrolled during active disease. Both conserved end residues are part of each CDR3. The order of the fields is J gene, V gene, clone size, D gene, CDR3 protein, CDR3 DNA. The D gene is left open where the match is weak. Size values are once, few and many counts, or a class for expanded clones, and some rows have none.

>TRBJ1-1|TRBV20-1|NA|NA
CSASKTGSGMADTEAFF
TGCAGTGCTAGTAAGACAGGTTCGGGAATGGCGGACACTGAAGCTTTCTTT
>TRBJ1-3|TRBV10-3|NA|NA
CAIASGNTIYF
TGTGCCATAGCCTCAGGGAACACCATATATTTT
>TRBJ2-7|TRBV10-1|few|NA
CASSRGSSYEQYF
TGCGCCAGCTCCCGGGGGAGCTCCTACGAGCAGTACTTC
>TRBJ1-1|TRBV11-3|NA|NA
CASSSGVTTEAFF
TGTGCCAGCAGCTCAGGGGTTACCACTGAAGCTTTCTTT
>TRBJ2-7|TRBV19|NA|NA
CASKADPLEEQYF
TGTGCCAGTAAGGCCGACCCTCTAGAAGAGCAGTACTTC
>TRBJ2-3|TRBV24-1|NA|TRBD2
CATQRNGGAQRDTQYF
TGTGCCACCCAACGAAACGGGGGGGCGCAAAGGGATACGCAGTATTTT
>TRBJ1-1|TRBV6-6|NA|NA
CASRRQDLNTEAFF
TGTGCCAGCAGACGACAGGATTTGAACACTGAAGCTTTCTTT
>TRBJ2-7|TRBV6-5|NA|TRBD1
CASSRQGFNEQYF
TGTGCCAGCAGTAGACAGGGATTTAACGAGCAGTACTTC
>TRBJ1-2|TRBV9|NA|NA
CASSVGQAYFYGYTF
TGTGCCAGCAGCGTAGGACAGGCCTACTTCTATGGCTACACCTTC
>TRBJ1-1|TRBV5-1|NA|NA
CASSLVGGGVNTEAFF
TGCGCCAGCAGCTTGGTAGGGGGAGGGGTGAACACTGAAGCTTTCTTT